Listed here are 13 T cell receptor beta chains from one sample, sequenced in a study of blood T cell repertoires in COVID-19. Sequencing used immunoSEQ multiplex PCR; TCRdb keeps in-frame clones, though not all of them. The sample lists a few hundred thousand clones; 85% were seen once. The sequencing input was PBMCs or T cells enriched from blood (not recorded which). The receptors were sampled from a man aged 35 to 55 who had recovered from COVID-19.

This chain joins TRBV29-1 and TRBJ2-7; the D gene is possibly TRBD1 (6 bases). Trimming took off 3 bases at V and 6 bases at J, with 12 bases between the two ends. The CDR3 has 12 residues. Germline V CDR1 and CDR2: SQVTM, ANQGSEA. The CDR3 coding sequence is TGCAGCGTTGAGGTCCCCAGGGGCGAGCAGTACTTC. Translating gives CSVEVPRGEQYF.

The rearrangement uses TRBV4-1 and TRBJ2-1; no definite D call. This CDR3 is 17 amino acids long. V lost 1 base to trimming and J lost 0 bases, with 13 bases between them. Germline-derived CDR1 and CDR2 are MGHRA and YSYEKL. Here the CDR3 reads CASSQVGFRLSYNEQFF. CDR3 bases: TGCGCCAGCAGCCAAGTTGGGTTCAGGCTCTCCTACAATGAGCAGTTCTTC.

In this sample, this clone turned up once. The chain employs TRBV30 and TRBJ1-5, with 7 bases aligning to TRBD1. Trimming removed 3 bases from V and 3 bases from J; junction bases left unmatched: 2. Germline V gene lookup returns CDR1 GTSNPN and CDR2 SVGIG (reference sequence). The CDR3 length is 13 residues. The CDR3 DNA follows: TGTGCCTGGAGGGGACAGAACAATCAGCCCCAGCATTTT. It specifies CAWRGQNNQPQHF.

The CDR3 loop is CATRDRSVNQPQHF. CDR3 in DNA: TGTGCCACCCGGGACAGGTCGGTCAATCAGCCCCAGCATTTT. V usage is TRBV10-3 and J usage is TRBJ1-5, with 8 bases fitting TRBD1. From germline, CDR1 is ENHRY and CDR2 SYGVKD. V trimming: 10 bases; J trimming: 3 bases; junction bases outside the gene matches: 8. The CDR3 is made up of 14 amino acids.

This clone has just a few counts. This chain joins TRBV11-2 and TRBJ1-5, with D unresolved. Germline-derived CDR1 and CDR2 are SGHAT and FQNNGV. The CDR3 extends over 15 amino acids. The CDR3 DNA follows: TGTATGAGGGTAGGAGGTCAAGATAGCAATCAGCCCCAGCATTTT. This sequence encodes CMRVGGQDSNQPQHF.

V gene TRBV12-3 or TRBV12-4 combines with J gene TRBJ1-4; unclear D gene. The CDR3 covers 11 residues. Trimming took off 7 bases at V and 8 bases at J, with 8 bases between the two ends. The CDR3 DNA sequence: TGTGCCAGCACCACGGGGGAAAAACTGTTTTTT. This encodes CASTTGEKLFF.

This sequence joins TRBV7-9 and TRBJ1-2; 7 nucleotides align to TRBD1. From germline, CDR1 is SEHNR and CDR2 FQNEAQ (reference sequence). This CDR3 is 13 amino acids long. V was clipped by 8 bases and J by 7 bases; unmatched bases: 10. CDR3 in amino acids: CASQIEDRAGYTF. The CDR3 bases are TGTGCCAGCCAAATAGAAGACAGGGCTGGCTACACCTTC. Drawing the rest from reference TRBV7-9 and TRBJ1-2, the complete variable domain is DTGVSQNPRHKITKRGQNVTFRCDPISEHNRLYWYRQTLGQGPEFLTYFQNEAQLEKSRLLSDRFSAERPKGSFSTLEIQRTEQGDSAMYLCASQIEDRAGYTFGSGTRLTVV.

The sample holds a few counts of this clone. The CDR3 nucleotides are TGTGCCAGCAGCCACCTAGCGGCGAACACCGGGGAGCTGTTTTTT. This translates into CASSHLAANTGELFF. The chain has TRBV3-1 (or the pseudogene TRBV3-2) and TRBJ2-2; 7 bases match TRBD2. Germline CDR1 is LGHDT and CDR2 is YNNKEL (reference sequence). The CDR3 is made up of 15 amino acids. V trimming: 3 bases; J trimming: 0 bases; junction bases outside the gene matches: 1.

This chain links TRBV5-1 with TRBJ1-4, with 8 bases fitting TRBD1. The germline V gene has CDR1 SGHRS and CDR2 YFSETQ. The CDR3 extends over 14 amino acids. V gave up 4 bases and J gave up 6 bases; unmatched junction bases: 5. The CDR3 DNA follows: TGCGCCAGCAGCAGGGACAGGACGCATGAAAAACTGTTTTTT. Protein sequence: CASSRDRTHEKLFF. The full variable domain, completed using reference TRBV5-1 and TRBJ1-4, is KAGVTQTPRYLIKTRGQQVTLSCSPISGHRSVSWYQQTPGQGLQFLFEYFSETQRNKGNFPGRFSGRQFSNSRSEMNVSTLELGDSALYLCASSRDRTHEKLFFGSGTQLSVL.

The rearrangement joins TRBV5-5 to TRBJ2-5; TRBD1 matches 10 bases. CDR3 length: 16 amino acids. Trimming cost V 3 bases and J 7 bases; bases outside gene matches: 12. Germline CDR1 is SGHKS and CDR2 is YYEKEE (reference sequence). CDR3 DNA sequence: TGTGCCAGCAGCTCCCGACAGGGGGCAGTTATGGGGACCCAGTACTTC. This codes for CASSSRQGAVMGTQYF.

This chain connects TRBV5-5 to TRBJ1-6, with a weak D call TRBD1 (5 bases). Germline CDR1 is SGHKS and CDR2 is YYEKEE (reference sequence). Trimming pared 0 bases from V and 7 bases from J, leaving 11 bases between. There are 15 residues in the CDR3. The CDR3 is CASSLDTGGNSPLHF. The DNA of the CDR3 is TGTGCCAGCAGCTTGGATACAGGTGGAAATTCACCCCTCCACTTT.

The rearrangement joins TRBV30 to TRBJ1-5; D uncertain. V lost 1 base to trimming and J lost 4 bases, with 8 bases between them. Germline V gives CDR1 GTSNPN, CDR2 SVGIG (reference sequence). The CDR3 totals 13 residues. The chain's CDR3 is CAWSEGGNQPQHF. CDR3 bases: TGTGCCTGGAGTGAAGGAGGGAATCAGCCCCAGCATTTT.

The chain employs TRBV4-3 and TRBJ1-1; D is ambiguous. CDR1 is LGHNA and CDR2 is YSLEER in the germline V gene. The CDR3 is 13 residues long. The V end lost 0 bases, the J end lost 5 bases, and 7 bases lay between the germline ends. DNA for the CDR3: TGCGCCAGCAGCCAAGATAGCGGGACTGAAGCTTTCTTT. Protein product: CASSQDSGTEAFF.